The 7 T cell receptor beta chains below all came from one sample that was sequenced in a study of blood T cell repertoires in COVID-19. Produced via immunoSEQ multiplex PCR; TCRdb's table is partial and in-frame only. Here the sample spans 250,000 to 400,000 clones, around 88% being singletons. Source material: peripheral blood. The origin of the receptors is a woman aged 30 to 39 with COVID-19, enrolled during active disease.

The table lists this clone with a count of one. This chain links TRBV7-6 with TRBJ1-6; 7 bases fit TRBD1. The CDR3 contains 14 residues. The germline gives CDR1 SGHVS, CDR2 FNYEAQ. Trimming removed 5 bases from V and 10 bases from J; junction bases left unmatched: 8. This CDR3 is CASSMRDRASPLHF. DNA for the CDR3: TGTGCCAGCAGCATGCGGGACAGAGCCTCACCCCTCCACTTT.

This chain links TRBV4-2 with TRBJ1-4; tentative D call: TRBD1 (5 bases). The CDR3 is 14 amino acids. Per the germline V gene, CDR1 is LGHNA and CDR2 is YNFKEQ. Trimming cost V 7 bases and J 3 bases, with 12 bases left between them. CDR3 sequence reads: CASNRRGANEKLFF. The CDR3 nucleotides are TGTGCCAGCAATCGAAGGGGCGCTAATGAAAAACTGTTTTTT.

The chain carries TRBV24-1 and TRBJ2-2, with 11 bases identical to TRBD1. Germline trimming cut 4 bases from V and 3 bases from J; bases unmatched to any gene: 6. Per the germline V gene, CDR1 is KGHDR and CDR2 is SFDVKD. The CDR3 loop spans 17 amino acids. In DNA form, the CDR3 reads TGTGCCACCAGTGACCCTGGACAGGGGGCGGACACCGGGGAGCTGTTTTTT. Protein: CATSDPGQGADTGELFF.

The chain joins TRBV9 to TRBJ2-3; D possibly corresponds to TRBD1 (7 bases). The length of the CDR3 is 16 residues. Germline values: CDR1 SGDLS, CDR2 YYNGEE. V was pared by 3 bases and J by 3 bases, with 17 bases between. The CDR3 bases are TGTGCCAGCAGCGCACTCCAGGGGGGCGGAACAGATACGCAGTATTTT. Its translation: CASSALQGGGTDTQYF. The variable domain in full, with the rest retrieved from reference TRBV9 and TRBJ2-3, is DSGVTQTPKHLITATGQRVTLRCSPRSGDLSVYWYQQSLDQGLQFLIQYYNGEERAKGNILERFSAQQFPDLHSELNLSSLELGDSALYFCASSALQGGGTDTQYFGPGTRLTVL.

The genes are TRBV12-3 or TRBV12-4 and TRBJ1-2; D might be TRBD1 (5 bases). The CDR3 is made up of 12 amino acids. The V and J ends lost 8 bases and 5 bases respectively, with 12 bases between them. CDR3 coding DNA: TGTGCCAGCTCCAGGGTATTGTATGGCTACACCTTC. It yields the protein CASSRVLYGYTF.

This clone was detected a few times. In nucleotides, the CDR3 is TGTGCCTGGAGTTCTCTCGATCAGCCCCAGCATTTT. Amino acids: CAWSSLDQPQHF. This chain uses TRBV30 with TRBJ1-5; D is ambiguous. Germline V gene data show CDR1 as GTSNPN and CDR2 as SVGIG (reference sequence). This CDR3 is 12 amino acids long. V was cut by 2 bases and J by 5 bases, with 7 bases left in between.

V is TRBV11-3 and J is TRBJ2-1, with a tentative D call TRBD1 (5 bases). Germline CDR1 reads SGHNT; CDR2 reads YENEEA. CDR3 length: 12 amino acids. Trimming pared 4 bases from V and 9 bases from J, leaving 10 bases between. CDR3 protein: CASSSRVGEQFF. Here the CDR3 DNA reads TGTGCCAGCAGCTCCAGGGTTGGTGAGCAGTTCTTC.